This T cell receptor (beta chain) is from a study of blood T cells in healthy people across ages. Germline V gene sequence: CDR1 MNHEY, CDR2 SMNVEV (reference sequence). V lost 3 bases to trimming and J lost 4 bases; unmatched junction nucleotides: 9. This CDR3 is 16 amino acids long. Using a J-beta primer mix together with a sample-barcoded 5' primer, a second PCR was run for roughly 7 to 12 cycles. TCRdb fed the 5' RACE reads into MiXCR, producing one record per CDR3 protein. The table shows just over 1 million distinct CDR3 sequences, with more than 35% occurring only once. Sequencing used blood. The J gene is TRBJ2-7, the V gene TRBV27, with TRBD2 identical over 10 bases. The source of this sequence is a woman aged 60-70 years in good health. CDR3 sequence (DNA): TGTGCCAGCAGTTTCAGCGGGAGGGCCACGGCGTACGAGCAGTACTTC. It encodes CASSFSGRATAYEQYF.